Listed below are T cell receptor beta chains from one sample, sequenced in a study of cytomegalovirus exposure and HLA in healthy donors. Data came from immunoSEQ multiplex PCR; TCRdb stores just in-frame clones and leaves some out. The sample carries fewer than 85,000 clones, 60% to 80% recorded once. The sample comprised PBMCs. The source of these receptors is a woman between 40 and 50 years old in good health and CMV-seropositive. Both conserved end residues are part of each CDR3. A D gene is named only where the DNA matches it firmly. Not every row has a clone size; where given, it reads once, few, many or a size class.

v_call	j_call	clone_size	d_call	cdr3_nt	cdr3_aa
TRBV2	TRBJ2-7	-	-	TGTGCCAGCAGTGTAGCCAGCGGACTCTACGAGCAGTACTTC	CASSVASGLYEQYF
TRBV7-3	TRBJ2-3	-	-	TGTGCCAGCAGCTTAATGAGGACTTCCACAGATACGCAGTATTTT	CASSLMRTSTDTQYF
TRBV5-4	TRBJ2-7	-	-	TGTGCCAGCAGCTTGGTACTGAGCGAGCAGTACTTC	CASSLVLSEQYF
TRBV11-3	TRBJ2-7	-	TRBD1	TGTGCCAGCAGCTTGGACAGGGAATCCCTCAACTTC	CASSLDRESLNF
TRBV7-9	TRBJ2-7	few	-	TGTGCCAGCAGCCCCCAAAAAGCTGCGTACGAGCAGTACTTC	CASSPQKAAYEQYF
TRBV5-6	TRBJ2-5	few	-	TGTGCCAGCAGCCTTACCCTGGCCCAGGGAATAGAGACCCAGTACTTC	CASSLTLAQGIETQYF
TRBV2	TRBJ1-1	-	-	TGTGCCAGCAGTGCCTCGCCTGCGGCGGAAGGTTTCTTT	CASSASPAAEGFF
TRBV2	TRBJ2-1	-	TRBD2	TGTGCCAGCAGTGAAGGGGTCGGGGGGGCGAATGAGCAGTTCTTC	CASSEGVGGANEQFF
TRBV6-1	TRBJ2-7	-	-	TGTGCCAGCAGCAGGCTCACCTACGAGCAGTACTTC	CASSRLTYEQYF
TRBV6-5	TRBJ1-1	few	TRBD1	TGTGCCAGCAGTATCCCGGGACAGGGGGACACTGAAGCTTTCTTT	CASSIPGQGDTEAFF
TRBV6-6	TRBJ1-6	few	-	TGTGCCAGCATAGGGGAACCTGGATCACCCCTCCACTTT	CASIGEPGSPLHF
TRBV9	TRBJ1-1	-	-	TGTGCCAGCAGCGCGGGGGGGTCCCCCACTGAAGCTTTCTTT	CASSAGGSPTEAFF
TRBV7-3	TRBJ2-5	few	TRBD2	TGTGCCAGCAGCCTGGGACTAGCGGGGGGCGGTCGGGAGACCCAGTACTTC	CASSLGLAGGGRETQYF
TRBV7-9	TRBJ1-1	few	-	TGTGCCAGCAGCTTACAGAGGGACACTGAAGCTTTCTTT	CASSLQRDTEAFF
TRBV5-1	TRBJ2-2	few	TRBD1	TGCGCCAGCAGCGACGCAGGGGGCACCAACACCGGGGAGCTGTTTTTT	CASSDAGGTNTGELFF
TRBV5-1	TRBJ1-1	-	-	TGCGCCAGCAGCCCGGTCCGCGGGAGCACTGAAGCTTTCTTT	CASSPVRGSTEAFF
TRBV10-1	TRBJ2-7	-	-	TGCGCCAGCAGTGAGTCGACGTCTTCACCCGGGTTCAACGAGCAGTACTTC	CASSESTSSPGFNEQYF
TRBV7-9	TRBJ2-7	-	TRBD2	TGTGCCAGCCACGACGGGGGGAGCTCCTACGAGCAGTACTTC	CASHDGGSSYEQYF
TRBV10-2	TRBJ2-1	-	-	TGCGCCAGCTCCGGGGGTGTAGGCAATGAGCAGTTCTTC	CASSGGVGNEQFF
TRBV6-1	TRBJ2-2	-	-	TGTGCCAGCAGTGAAGCGGGGCTAGTCGGGGAGCTGTTTTTT	CASSEAGLVGELFF
TRBV7-2	TRBJ2-7	-	TRBD1	TGTGCCAGCAGCCCGGGCGTCGGACAGGGACGCTCCTACGAGCAGTACTTC	CASSPGVGQGRSYEQYF
TRBV6-1	TRBJ2-5	-	TRBD1	TGTGCCAGCGACAGGGGATTCCAAGAGACCCAGTACTTC	CASDRGFQETQYF
TRBV7-2	TRBJ2-1	-	-	TGTGCCAGCAGCTTACTTCGGTTTGAGCAGTTCTTC	CASSLLRFEQFF
TRBV2	TRBJ1-2	-	TRBD1	TGTGCCATGACAGGGGGCAATGGCTACACCTTC	CAMTGGNGYTF
TRBV10-3	TRBJ1-2	-	TRBD1	TGTGCCATCAGTGAGTCGCAGGACAGGGGAGGGAAAAGCTACACCTTC	CAISESQDRGGKSYTF
TRBV29-1	TRBJ2-3	once	-	TGCAGCGTACCGTTCGGGGATACGCAGTATTTT	CSVPFGDTQYF
TRBV2	TRBJ2-5	-	-	TGTGCCAGCAGTGGCTGGCAGGGTGAGACCCAGTACTTC	CASSGWQGETQYF
TRBV4-1	TRBJ2-2	-	TRBD2	TGCGCCAGCAGCCGGACTAGCGAGGTCGGGGAGCTGTTTTTT	CASSRTSEVGELFF
TRBV11-3	TRBJ2-1	-	-	TGTGCCAGCAGCCCACCGGTCTCTTGGTGGAATGAGCAGTTCTTC	CASSPPVSWWNEQFF
TRBV27	TRBJ2-7	once	-	TGTGCCAGCAGTTTCAACCCGCACCTATACGAGCAGTACTTC	CASSFNPHLYEQYF
TRBV11-1	TRBJ2-1	-	TRBD2	TGTGCCAGCAGCTTAGGGGGGACTAGCGCGAACTACAATGAGCAGTTCTTC	CASSLGGTSANYNEQFF
TRBV7-3	TRBJ2-7	-	-	TGTGCCAGCAGCTTGCCCACAGGGTTGAGCGCCTACGAGCAGTACTTC	CASSLPTGLSAYEQYF
TRBV7-9	TRBJ1-3	-	-	TGTGCCAGCAGCTTGGGAGGCCCCAGGTTTGGAAACACCATATATTTT	CASSLGGPRFGNTIYF
TRBV2	TRBJ2-2	-	TRBD1	TGTGCCAGCAGCCCCAGACAGGGCGCGAACACCGGGGAGCTGTTTTTT	CASSPRQGANTGELFF
TRBV4-1	TRBJ2-5	-	-	TGCGCCAGCAGCCAAAGACTAGGCCGACAAGAGACCCAGTACTTC	CASSQRLGRQETQYF
TRBV27	TRBJ2-1	-	TRBD2	TGTGCCAGCAGTTTAAGGCGGGGGGGTGGTGAGCAGTTCTTC	CASSLRRGGGEQFF
TRBV2	TRBJ2-5	-	TRBD2	TGTGCCAGCCTCGGGGGGGCAGGGGAGACCCAGTACTTC	CASLGGAGETQYF